Only one count was recorded for the clone carrying this T cell receptor (beta chain). Antigen unknown. Distinct nucleotide sequences in the sample also encode this CDR3. The V and J ends lost 6 bases and 1 base, in that order; junction bases with no gene match: 2. Germline CDR1 and CDR2: SQVTM and ANQGSEA. The CDR3 is 12 residues long. The data originate from a study of T cell responses to AZD1222 COVID-19 vaccine. Broader study findings: Repertoire samples came only from after the peak T cell response. A mostly white British donor set with more females was recruited, and clonal diversity was possibly underestimated. Among spike-specific TCRs, nearly half reportedly target unmutated variant regions. With two AZD1222 doses given, Spike-specific TCR breadth and depth both rose.

Data came from immunoSEQ multiplex PCR; TCRdb stores just in-frame clones and leaves some out. The profile shows some 160,000 clones, 87% of them singletons. The source is an adult who received the AZD1222 COVID-19 vaccine. Sequenced material: peripheral blood, taken 28 days after the second AZD1222 dose. V gene TRBV29-1 combines with J gene TRBJ1-2, with 7 nucleotides matching TRBD1. CDR3 nucleotides: TGCAGCGTGGGACAGCGTAACTATGGCTACACCTTC. This encodes CSVGQRNYGYTF.